One sample yielded the 5 T cell receptor beta chains listed below, sequenced in a study of blood T cell repertoires in COVID-19. Sequencing was performed with immunoSEQ multiplex PCR; in TCRdb, only in-frame clones are kept and a portion is missing. The table has about 140,000 clones, over 80% seen once. The sample was peripheral blood. These receptors all come from a human donor in a cohort sampled during active COVID-19.

V is TRBV19 and J is TRBJ2-7; D is perhaps TRBD1 (6 bases). The V and J ends lost 1 base and 2 bases respectively, with 15 bases between them. Germline CDR1 and CDR2: LNHDA and SQIVND (reference sequence). This CDR3 comprises 16 residues. The CDR3 here is CASSIAHRVLTYEQYF. As DNA, the CDR3 is TGTGCCAGTAGTATAGCCCACAGGGTTCTCACCTACGAGCAGTACTTC.

The chain recombines TRBV14 with TRBJ2-7; D possibly corresponds to TRBD1 (6 bases). Germline lookup yields CDR1 SGHDN and CDR2 FVKESK. V lost 4 bases and J lost 3, with 19 bases in between. The CDR3 is 16 residues long. CDR3 in amino acids: CASSLLKGHGVYEQYF. The CDR3 coding sequence is TGTGCCAGCAGCCTCCTAAAGGGACATGGGGTCTACGAGCAGTACTTC.

The rearrangement joins TRBV19 to TRBJ2-3, with a possible D match to TRBD2 (5 bases). Trimming took off 8 bases at V and 0 bases at J, with 12 bases between the two ends. Germline V lookup: CDR1 LNHDA, CDR2 SQIVND (reference sequence). The CDR3 contains 14 residues. CDR3 bases: TGTGCCAGTTGTAGCGATTTTAGCACAGATACGCAGTATTTT. It encodes CASCSDFSTDTQYF.

This chain connects TRBV4-1 to TRBJ1-4; 7 bases fit TRBD1. CDR3 size: 16 residues. Germline loops: CDR1 MGHRA, CDR2 YSYEKL. The V segment lost 4 bases and the J segment 5 bases; nucleotides outside the gene matches: 10. In DNA form, the CDR3 reads TGCGCCAGCAGCCCCCAGACCGGGACAGCAAATGAAAAACTGTTTTTT. This translates into CASSPQTGTANEKLFF.

The rearrangement joins TRBV19 to TRBJ2-1, with 9 bases lining up with TRBD1. V shed 10 bases, J shed 9 bases, and the junction held 19 bases outside the gene matches. Germline CDR1 LNHDA, CDR2 SQIVND (reference sequence). CDR3 size: 16 residues. CDR3 in DNA: TGTGCCACCAGCCCTCGTGACAGGGGGGCGTCCGGTGAGCAGTTCTTC. Its translation is CATSPRDRGASGEQFF.